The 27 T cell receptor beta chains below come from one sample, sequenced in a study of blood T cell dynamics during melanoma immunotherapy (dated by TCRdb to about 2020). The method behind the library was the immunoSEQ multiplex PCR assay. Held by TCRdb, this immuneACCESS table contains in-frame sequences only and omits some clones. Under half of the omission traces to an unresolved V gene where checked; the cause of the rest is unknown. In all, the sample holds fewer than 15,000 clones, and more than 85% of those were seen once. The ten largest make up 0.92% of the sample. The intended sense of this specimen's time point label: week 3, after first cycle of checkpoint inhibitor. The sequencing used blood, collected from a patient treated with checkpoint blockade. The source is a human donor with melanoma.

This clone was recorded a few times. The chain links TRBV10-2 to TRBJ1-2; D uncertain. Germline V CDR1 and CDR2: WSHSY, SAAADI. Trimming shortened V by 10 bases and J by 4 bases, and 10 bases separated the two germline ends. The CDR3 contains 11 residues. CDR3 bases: TGCGCCACCACGGGAGGCTATGGCTACACCTTC. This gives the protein CATTGGYGYTF.

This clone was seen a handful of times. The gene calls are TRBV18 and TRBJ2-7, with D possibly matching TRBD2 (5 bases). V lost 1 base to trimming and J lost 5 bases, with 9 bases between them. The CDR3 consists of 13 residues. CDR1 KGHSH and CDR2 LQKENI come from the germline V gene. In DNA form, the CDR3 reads TGTGCCAGCTCACCACGAAGGGAGCACGAGCAGTACTTC. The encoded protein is CASSPRREHEQYF.

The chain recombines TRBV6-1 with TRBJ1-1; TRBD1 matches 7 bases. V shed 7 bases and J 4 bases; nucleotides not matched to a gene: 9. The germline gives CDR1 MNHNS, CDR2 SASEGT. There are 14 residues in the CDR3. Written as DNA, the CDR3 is TGTGCCAGCACCCAGGCGTCAGGGGGCACTGAAGCTTTCTTT. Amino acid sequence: CASTQASGGTEAFF.

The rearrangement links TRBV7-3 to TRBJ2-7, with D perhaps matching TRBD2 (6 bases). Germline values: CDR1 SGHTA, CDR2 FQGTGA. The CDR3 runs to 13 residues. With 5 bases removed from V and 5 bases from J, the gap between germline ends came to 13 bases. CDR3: CASSEGRLHEQYF. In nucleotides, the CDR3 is TGTGCCAGCAGCGAAGGGAGGTTACACGAGCAGTACTTC.

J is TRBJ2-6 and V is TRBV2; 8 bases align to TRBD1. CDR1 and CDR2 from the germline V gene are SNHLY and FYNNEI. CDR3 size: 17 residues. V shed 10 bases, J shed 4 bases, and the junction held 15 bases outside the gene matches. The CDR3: CATSGQGGHGGANVLTF. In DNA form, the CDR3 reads TGTGCCACCAGCGGACAGGGCGGTCACGGGGGGGCCAACGTCCTGACTTTC.

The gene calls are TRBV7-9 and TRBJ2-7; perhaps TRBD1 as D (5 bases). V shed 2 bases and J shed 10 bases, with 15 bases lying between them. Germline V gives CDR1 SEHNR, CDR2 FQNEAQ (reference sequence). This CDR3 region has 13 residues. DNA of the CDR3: TGTGCCAGCAGCTTAAAAGGCAGGGTAGTCCAGTACTTC. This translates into CASSLKGRVVQYF.

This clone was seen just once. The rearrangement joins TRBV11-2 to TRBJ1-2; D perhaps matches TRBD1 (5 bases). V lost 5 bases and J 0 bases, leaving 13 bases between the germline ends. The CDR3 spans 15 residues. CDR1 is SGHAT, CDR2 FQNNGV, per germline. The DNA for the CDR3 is TGTGCCAGCAGCCATAACAGGAAACCTAACTATGGCTACACCTTC. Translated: CASSHNRKPNYGYTF.

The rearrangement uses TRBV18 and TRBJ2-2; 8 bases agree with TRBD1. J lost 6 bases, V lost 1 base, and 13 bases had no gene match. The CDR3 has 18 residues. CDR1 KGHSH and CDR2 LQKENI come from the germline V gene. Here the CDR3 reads CASSPLPGQARVSGELFF. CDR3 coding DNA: TGTGCCAGCTCACCACTCCCGGGACAGGCCCGTGTCTCCGGGGAGCTGTTTTTT. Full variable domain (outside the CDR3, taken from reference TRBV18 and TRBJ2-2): NAGVMQNPRHLVRRRGQEARLRCSPMKGHSHVYWYRQLPEEGLKFMVYLQKENIIDESGMPKERFSAEFPKEGPSILRIQQVVRGDSAAYFCASSPLPGQARVSGELFFGEGSRLTVL.

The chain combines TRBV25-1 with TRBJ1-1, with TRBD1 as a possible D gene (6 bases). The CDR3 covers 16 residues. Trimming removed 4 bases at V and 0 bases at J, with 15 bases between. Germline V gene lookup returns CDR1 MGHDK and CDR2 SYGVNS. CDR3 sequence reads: CASSGYPGQLNTEAFF. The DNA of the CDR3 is TGTGCCAGCAGTGGATATCCGGGACAACTGAACACTGAAGCTTTCTTT. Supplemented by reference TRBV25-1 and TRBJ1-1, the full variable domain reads EADIYQTPRYLVIGTGKKITLECSQTMGHDKMYWYQQDPGMELHLIHYSYGVNSTEKGDLSSESTVSRIRTEHFPLTLESARPSHTSQYLCASSGYPGQLNTEAFFGQGTRLTVV.

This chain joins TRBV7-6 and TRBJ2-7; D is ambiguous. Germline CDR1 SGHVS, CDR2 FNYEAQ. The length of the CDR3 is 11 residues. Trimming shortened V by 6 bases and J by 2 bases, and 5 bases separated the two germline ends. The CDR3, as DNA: TGTGCCAGCAGTTCAACCTACGAGCAGTACTTC. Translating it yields CASSSTYEQYF.

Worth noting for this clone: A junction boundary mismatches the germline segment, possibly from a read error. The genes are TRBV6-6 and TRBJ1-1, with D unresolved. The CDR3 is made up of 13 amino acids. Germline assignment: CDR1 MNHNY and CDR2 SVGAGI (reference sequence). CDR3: CASRSFAHTEAFF. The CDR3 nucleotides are TGTGCCAGCAGGTCCTTCGCCCACACAGAAGCTTTCTTT.

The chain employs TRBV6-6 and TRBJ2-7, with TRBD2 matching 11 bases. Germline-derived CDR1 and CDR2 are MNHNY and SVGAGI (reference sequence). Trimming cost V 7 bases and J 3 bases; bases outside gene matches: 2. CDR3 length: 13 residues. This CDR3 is CASTLAGGYEQYF. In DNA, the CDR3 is TGTGCCAGCACCCTAGCGGGAGGCTACGAGCAGTACTTC.

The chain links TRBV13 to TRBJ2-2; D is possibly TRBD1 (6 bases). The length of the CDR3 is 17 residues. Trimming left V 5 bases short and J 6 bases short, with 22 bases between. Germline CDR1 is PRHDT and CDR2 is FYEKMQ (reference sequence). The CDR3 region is CASSPPTGLVMSGELFF. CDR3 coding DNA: TGTGCCAGCAGCCCCCCCACAGGGTTAGTTATGTCCGGGGAGCTGTTTTTT.

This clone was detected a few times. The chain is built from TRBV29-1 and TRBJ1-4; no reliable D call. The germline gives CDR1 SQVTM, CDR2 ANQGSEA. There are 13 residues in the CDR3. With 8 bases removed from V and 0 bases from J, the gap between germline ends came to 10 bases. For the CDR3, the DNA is TGCAGCACTAGGGCTGCAACTAATGAAAAACTGTTTTTT. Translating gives CSTRAATNEKLFF.

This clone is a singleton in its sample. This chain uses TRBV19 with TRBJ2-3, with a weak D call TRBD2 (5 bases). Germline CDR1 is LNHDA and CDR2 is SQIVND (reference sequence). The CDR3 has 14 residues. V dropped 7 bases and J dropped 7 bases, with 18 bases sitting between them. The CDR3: CASKLVSSQNTQYF. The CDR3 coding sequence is TGTGCCAGTAAACTAGTGAGCAGTCAGAATACGCAGTATTTT.

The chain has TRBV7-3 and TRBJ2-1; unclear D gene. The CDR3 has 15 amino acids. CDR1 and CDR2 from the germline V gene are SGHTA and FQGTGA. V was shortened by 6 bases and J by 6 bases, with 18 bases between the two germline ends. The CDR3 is CASSLWVDPTNEQFF. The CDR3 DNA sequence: TGTGCCAGCAGTCTCTGGGTAGACCCCACCAATGAGCAGTTCTTC. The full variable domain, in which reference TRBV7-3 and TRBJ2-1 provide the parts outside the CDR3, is GAGVSQTPSNKVTEKGKYVELRCDPISGHTALYWYRQSLGQGPEFLIYFQGTGAADDSGLPNDRFFAVRPEGSVSTLKIQRTERGDSAVYLCASSLWVDPTNEQFFGPGTRLTVL.

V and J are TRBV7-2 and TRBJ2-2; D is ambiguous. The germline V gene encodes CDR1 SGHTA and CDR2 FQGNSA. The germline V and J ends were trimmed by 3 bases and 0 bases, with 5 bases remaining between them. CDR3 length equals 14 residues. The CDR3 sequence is CASSLGANTGELFF. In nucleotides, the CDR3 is TGTGCCAGCAGCTTGGGTGCGAACACCGGGGAGCTGTTTTTT.

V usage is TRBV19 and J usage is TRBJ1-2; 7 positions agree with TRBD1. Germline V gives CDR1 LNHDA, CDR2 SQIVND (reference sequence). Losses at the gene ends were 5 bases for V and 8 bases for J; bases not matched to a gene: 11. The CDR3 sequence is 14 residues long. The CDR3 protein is CASSEAGRGDGYTF. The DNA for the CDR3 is TGTGCCAGTAGTGAGGCCGGCAGGGGGGACGGCTACACCTTC.

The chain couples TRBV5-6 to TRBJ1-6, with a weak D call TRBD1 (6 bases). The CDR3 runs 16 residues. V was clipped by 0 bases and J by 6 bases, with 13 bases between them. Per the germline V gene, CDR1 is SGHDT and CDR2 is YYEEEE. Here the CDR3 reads CASSLVGRGTNSPLHF. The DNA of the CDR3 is TGTGCCAGCAGCTTGGTAGGCAGGGGTACTAATTCACCCCTCCACTTT.

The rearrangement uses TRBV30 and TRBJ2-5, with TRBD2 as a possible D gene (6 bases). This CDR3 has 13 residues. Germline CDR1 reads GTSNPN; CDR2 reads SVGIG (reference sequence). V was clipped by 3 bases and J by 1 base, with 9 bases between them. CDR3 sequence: CAWSGSFQETQYF. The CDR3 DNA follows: TGTGCCTGGAGCGGGAGTTTCCAAGAGACCCAGTACTTC.

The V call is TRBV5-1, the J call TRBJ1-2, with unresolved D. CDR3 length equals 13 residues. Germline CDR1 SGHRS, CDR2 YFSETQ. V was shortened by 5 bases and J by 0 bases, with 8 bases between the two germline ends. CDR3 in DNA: TGCGCCAGCAGTCTACCCGCTAACTATGGCTACACCTTC. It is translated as CASSLPANYGYTF.

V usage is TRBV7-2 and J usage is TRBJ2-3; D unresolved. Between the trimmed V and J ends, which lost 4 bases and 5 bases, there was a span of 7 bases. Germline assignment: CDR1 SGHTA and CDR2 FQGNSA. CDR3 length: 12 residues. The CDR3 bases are TGTGCCAGCAGCTCTCGAAGAGATACGCAGTATTTT. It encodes CASSSRRDTQYF. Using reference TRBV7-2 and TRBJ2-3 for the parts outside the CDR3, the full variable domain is GAGVSQSPSNKVTEKGKDVELRCDPISGHTALYWYRQSLGQGLEFLIYFQGNSAPDKSGLPSDRFSAERTGGSVSTLTIQRTQQEDSAVYLCASSSRRDTQYFGPGTRLTVL.

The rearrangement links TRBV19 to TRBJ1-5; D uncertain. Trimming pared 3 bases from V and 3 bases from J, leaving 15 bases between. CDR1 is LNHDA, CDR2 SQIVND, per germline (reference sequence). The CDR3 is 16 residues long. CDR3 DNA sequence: TGTGCCAGTAGTATGACGAGACAAATAGACAATCAGCCCCAGCATTTT. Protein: CASSMTRQIDNQPQHF.

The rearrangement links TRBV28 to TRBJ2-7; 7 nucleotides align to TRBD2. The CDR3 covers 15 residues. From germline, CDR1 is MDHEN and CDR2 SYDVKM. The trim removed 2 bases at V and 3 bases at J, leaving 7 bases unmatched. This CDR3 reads CASSLPPGTNYEQYF. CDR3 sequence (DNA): TGTGCCAGCAGTTTACCCCCCGGGACTAACTACGAGCAGTACTTC.

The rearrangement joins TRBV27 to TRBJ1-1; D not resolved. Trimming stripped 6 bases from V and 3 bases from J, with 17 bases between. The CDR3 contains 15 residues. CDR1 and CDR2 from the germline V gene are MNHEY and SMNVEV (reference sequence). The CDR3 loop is CASSHTRLLDTEAFF. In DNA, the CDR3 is TGTGCCAGCAGCCATACCCGTCTGTTGGACACTGAAGCTTTCTTT.

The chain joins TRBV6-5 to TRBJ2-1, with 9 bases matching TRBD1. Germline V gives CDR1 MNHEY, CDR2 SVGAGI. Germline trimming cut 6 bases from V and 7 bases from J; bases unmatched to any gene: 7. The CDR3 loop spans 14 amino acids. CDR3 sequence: CASREGTGRNEQFF. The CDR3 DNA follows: TGTGCCAGCAGGGAGGGGACAGGGAGAAATGAGCAGTTCTTC.

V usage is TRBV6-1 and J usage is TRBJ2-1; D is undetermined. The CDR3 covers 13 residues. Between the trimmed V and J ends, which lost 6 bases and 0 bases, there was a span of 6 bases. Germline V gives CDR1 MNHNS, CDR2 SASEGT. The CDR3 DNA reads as TGTGCCAGCAGGGCCAGCTCCTACAATGAGCAGTTCTTC. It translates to CASRASSYNEQFF.